Each of the 19 T cell receptor beta chains below was sequenced from the same sample in a study of shared clonotypes between healthy human individuals. Assay: immunoSEQ multiplex PCR; the TCRdb copy retains only in-frame clones and omits some. Altogether some 1,900,000 clones are present, roughly 94% being singletons, with the ten largest covering roughly 1.2%. Naivety among CD8 cells was defined by CD45RO negativity and positive CCR7 selection, thereby excluding terminally differentiated effector memory CD45RA+ cells. The sample consisted of naive CD8+ T cells sorted from blood. All receptors come from a man younger than 35 in good health.

The chain is built from TRBV7-6 and TRBJ2-7; 7 nucleotides align to TRBD2. The germline CDR1 and CDR2 sequences are SGHVS and FNYEAQ. This CDR3 has 16 amino acids. V shed 5 bases, J shed 3 bases, and the junction held 13 bases outside the gene matches. The CDR3 nucleotides read TGTGCCAGCAGCCCGGGAGCGGGGAGTCTTATCTACGAGCAGTACTTC. Translating gives CASSPGAGSLIYEQYF.

CDR3 DNA: TGTGCCAGCAGACCCCAGGGGGGGGCGGATGAGCAGTTCTTC. This codes for CASRPQGGADEQFF. This rearrangement joins TRBV28 to TRBJ2-1; either TRBD1 or TRBD2 may fit D (7 bases each). Trimming took 6 bases from V and 8 from J, leaving 17 bases between them. This CDR3 spans 14 amino acids. Per the germline V gene, CDR1 is MDHEN and CDR2 is SYDVKM.

V and J are TRBV28 and TRBJ2-1; 10 positions match TRBD1. CDR1 and CDR2 (germline): MDHEN, SYDVKM. V gave up 3 bases and J gave up 8 bases; unmatched junction bases: 7. CDR3 length: 15 residues. The CDR3 sequence is CASSFPDRGWDEQFF. The CDR3 nucleotides read TGTGCCAGCAGTTTTCCGGACAGGGGGTGGGATGAGCAGTTCTTC.

The chain couples TRBV29-1 to TRBJ2-1; 15 bases are shared with TRBD2. The CDR3 extends over 19 amino acids. The V and J ends lost 2 bases and 0 bases, in that order; junction bases with no gene match: 8. The germline CDR1 and CDR2 sequences are SQVTM and ANQGSEA. The CDR3 loop is CSVEKGLAGGTSSYNEQFF. Here the CDR3 DNA reads TGCAGCGTTGAAAAGGGACTAGCGGGAGGCACCAGCTCCTACAATGAGCAGTTCTTC.

The chain uses TRBV4-3 and TRBJ2-7; D unresolved. Trimming removed 0 bases from V and 0 bases from J, with 9 bases in between. Germline V gene data show CDR1 as LGHNA and CDR2 as YSLEER. This CDR3 contains 15 residues. CDR3 nucleotides: TGCGCCAGCAGCCAAGAGTCTATGGCCTCCTACGAGCAGTACTTC. It encodes CASSQESMASYEQYF.

In the case of this clone: Other DNA sequences of this sample code for an identical CDR3. V is TRBV28 and J is TRBJ1-1; TRBD1 might be the D (5 bases). Germline CDR1 MDHEN, CDR2 SYDVKM. The CDR3 totals 14 residues. V gave up 3 bases and J gave up 1 base, with 9 bases separating them. CDR3 residues: CASSFGGENTEAFF. In DNA, the CDR3 is TGTGCCAGCAGTTTCGGGGGGGAGAACACTGAAGCTTTCTTT.

J is TRBJ2-2 and V is TRBV27; 8 bases are a match to TRBD1. CDR1 and CDR2 (germline): MNHEY, SMNVEV (reference sequence). V lost 6 bases to trimming and J lost 2 bases; unmatched junction nucleotides: 8. CDR3 length equals 16 residues. CDR3 residues: CASSYLRGPNTGELFF. As DNA, the CDR3 is TGTGCCAGCAGCTACCTCAGGGGGCCTAACACCGGGGAGCTGTTTTTT.

The V call is TRBV5-6, the J call TRBJ2-7; D is ambiguous. Trimming pared 2 bases from V and 6 bases from J, leaving 12 bases between. Germline V gene sequence: CDR1 SGHDT, CDR2 YYEEEE. CDR3 size: 13 residues. The CDR3 DNA reads TGTGCCAGCAGCTTTTCCTGGGGTGGCGAGCAGTACTTC. Translated, it gives CASSFSWGGEQYF.

The rearrangement joins TRBV4-3 to TRBJ2-1; 7 bases agree with TRBD1. The CDR3 totals 17 residues. V lost 1 base to trimming and J lost 9 bases; unmatched junction nucleotides: 15. Germline V CDR1 and CDR2: LGHNA, YSLEER. The CDR3 loop reads CASSQVWDSYRSSEQFF. In nucleotides, the CDR3 is TGCGCCAGCAGCCAAGTTTGGGACAGTTATAGAAGTAGTGAGCAGTTCTTC.

For this clone: This same CDR3 is encoded by further DNA sequences in the sample. The chain combines TRBV5-6 with TRBJ2-7, with unresolved D. Trimming stripped 0 bases from V and 3 bases from J, with 4 bases between. This CDR3 contains 12 residues. The germline CDR1 and CDR2 sequences are SGHDT and YYEEEE. The CDR3 sequence is CASSLGNYEQYF. For the CDR3, the DNA is TGTGCCAGCAGCTTGGGCAACTACGAGCAGTACTTC.

V usage is TRBV7-9 and J usage is TRBJ2-1; D is ambiguous. V was shortened by 5 bases and J by 4 bases, with 15 bases between the two germline ends. Germline CDR1 is SEHNR and CDR2 is FQNEAQ (reference sequence). This CDR3 contains 15 residues. CDR3 region: CASSAALGSYNEQFF. CDR3 coding DNA: TGTGCCAGCAGCGCGGCCTTAGGGTCTTACAATGAGCAGTTCTTC.

The chain carries TRBV2 and TRBJ2-5; 9 bases align to TRBD2. Per germline, CDR1 SNHLY and CDR2 FYNNEI. The CDR3 sequence is 17 residues long. V shed 1 base and J 1 base; nucleotides not matched to a gene: 7. This CDR3 reads CASSEEGVAGVQETQYF. The DNA for the CDR3 is TGTGCCAGCAGTGAAGAAGGGGTAGCGGGGGTCCAAGAGACCCAGTACTTC. Full variable domain (missing parts from reference TRBV2 and TRBJ2-5): EPEVTQTPSHQVTQMGQEVILRCVPISNHLYFYWYRQILGQKVEFLVSFYNNEISEKSEIFDDQFSVERPDGSNFTLKIRSTKLEDSAMYFCASSEEGVAGVQETQYFGPGTRLLVL.

The J gene is TRBJ2-1, the V gene TRBV27; either TRBD1 or TRBD2 may fit D (5 bases each). CDR1 and CDR2 (germline): MNHEY, SMNVEV (reference sequence). Trimming took off 5 bases at V and 5 bases at J, with 10 bases between the two ends. This CDR3 is built from 13 residues. Here the CDR3 reads CASSLRDHNEQFF. The CDR3 DNA follows: TGTGCCAGCAGTCTCCGGGACCACAATGAGCAGTTCTTC.

The chain combines TRBV5-1 with TRBJ2-3; no firm D call. CDR3 length: 13 residues. Germline CDR1 reads SGHRS; CDR2 reads YFSETQ. V was cut by 1 base and J by 2 bases, with 5 bases left in between. CDR3 nucleotide sequence: TGCGCCAGCAGCTTGCAGGACACAGATACGCAGTATTTT. Its protein product is CASSLQDTDTQYF.

V gene TRBV27 combines with J gene TRBJ1-1, with 7 bases lining up with TRBD1. This CDR3 has 14 residues. Germline V gene lookup returns CDR1 MNHEY and CDR2 SMNVEV (reference sequence). After removal of 8 bases from V and 5 bases from J, the junction contained 11 bases not matched to a gene. The CDR3 region has the DNA TGTGCCAGCGGTCGTACAGGGGAGGGGACTGAAGCTTTCTTT. It specifies CASGRTGEGTEAFF.

J is TRBJ1-1 and V is TRBV7-9; possible D gene TRBD1, 5 bases. Germline V gene data show CDR1 as SEHNR and CDR2 as FQNEAQ (reference sequence). Trimming took 5 bases from V and 0 from J, leaving 13 bases between them. There are 15 residues in the CDR3. In DNA form, the CDR3 reads TGTGCCAGCAGCCCCCCCGAGACAGTGAACACTGAAGCTTTCTTT. Its protein product is CASSPPETVNTEAFF.

The chain links TRBV9 to TRBJ2-3, with 7 bases fitting TRBD2. The CDR3 is made up of 16 amino acids. The germline gives CDR1 SGDLS, CDR2 YYNGEE. J lost 1 base, V lost 4 bases, and 9 bases had no gene match. CDR3 protein: CASSPQAGWGTDTQYF. CDR3 bases: TGTGCCAGCAGCCCTCAAGCGGGATGGGGCACAGATACGCAGTATTTT.

Concerning this clone: This sample also contains other DNA sequences that code for the same CDR3. The V and J genes are TRBV5-6 and TRBJ2-1; no firm D call. This CDR3 contains 12 residues. Germline V CDR1 and CDR2: SGHDT, YYEEEE. V was pared by 0 bases and J by 6 bases, with 4 bases between. As DNA, the CDR3 is TGTGCCAGCAGCTTGGTCTTCAATGAGCAGTTCTTC. The encoded protein is CASSLVFNEQFF.

V is TRBV6-5 and J is TRBJ2-7; D perhaps matches TRBD2 (6 bases). Germline CDR1 reads MNHEY; CDR2 reads SVGAGI. There are 16 residues in the CDR3. Trimming removed 0 bases at V and 5 bases at J, with 17 bases between. The CDR3 DNA sequence: TGTGCCAGCAGTTACTCGACGGGGACTCTAAGTCACGAGCAGTACTTC. Amino acids: CASSYSTGTLSHEQYF.